Described below is a single T cell receptor beta chain sequence and its context. This specimen belongs to a study of T-cell reconstitution after alpha-beta-depleted transplantation in children. V lost 3 bases and J 2 bases, leaving 14 bases between the germline ends. The CDR3 runs 15 residues. TCRbeta library construction was performed incorporating unique molecular identifiers. Using its own MiXCR run on the PCR reads, TCRdb lists one record per CDR3 protein. The table records some 550,000 distinct CDR3 sequences, around 19% of them present only once. The V and J genes are TRBV12-3 or TRBV12-4 and TRBJ2-7; tentatively, D is TRBD1 (5 bases). The TCR sequence derives from a human donor who donated a stem cell graft to a child with acute lymphoblastic leukemia. The sequenced sample was PBMCs from the stem cell graft donor, obtained from the stem cell graft. The CDR3 DNA follows: TGTGCCAGCAGTTTTGGAAGGGGCAAGACCTACGAGCAGTACTTC. Encoded protein: CASSFGRGKTYEQYF.